Here is one TCR beta chain with its context. The data stem from a study of blood T cell repertoires in COVID-19. Study summary: Samples taken during acute and convalescent COVID-19 were collected in the United States, Italy and Spain.

V was pared by 0 bases and J by 0 bases, with 6 bases between. The germline CDR1 and CDR2 sequences are SGHRS and YFSETQ. The CDR3 runs to 14 residues. The repertoire was sequenced with immunoSEQ multiplex PCR; TCRdb's copy has only in-frame clones and lacks some. The data show more than 150,000 clones, around 83% seen once. Input material: peripheral blood. This chain connects TRBV5-1 to TRBJ1-2, with D hard to call. The TCR originated in a woman between 50 and 59 years old with acute or convalescent COVID-19. This chain's CDR3 is CASSLVAANYGYTF. The CDR3 DNA reads TGCGCCAGCAGCTTGGTCGCAGCTAACTATGGCTACACCTTC.